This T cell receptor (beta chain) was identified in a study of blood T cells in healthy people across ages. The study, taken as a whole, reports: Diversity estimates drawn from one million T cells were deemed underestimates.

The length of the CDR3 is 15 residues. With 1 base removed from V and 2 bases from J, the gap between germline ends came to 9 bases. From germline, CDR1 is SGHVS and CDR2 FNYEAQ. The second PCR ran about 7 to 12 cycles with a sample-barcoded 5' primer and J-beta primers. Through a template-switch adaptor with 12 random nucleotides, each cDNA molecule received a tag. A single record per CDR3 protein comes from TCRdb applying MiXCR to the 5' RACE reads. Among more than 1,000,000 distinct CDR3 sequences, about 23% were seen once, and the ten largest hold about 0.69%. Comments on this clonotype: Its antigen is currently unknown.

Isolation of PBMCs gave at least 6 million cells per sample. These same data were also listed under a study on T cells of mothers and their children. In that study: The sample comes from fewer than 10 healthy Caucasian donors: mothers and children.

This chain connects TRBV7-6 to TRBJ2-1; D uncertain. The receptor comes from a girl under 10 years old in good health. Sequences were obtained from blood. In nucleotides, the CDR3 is TGTGCCAGCAGCTTAGTTACTACGCCCTACAATGAGCAGTTCTTC. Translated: CASSLVTTPYNEQFF.